The 13 T cell receptor beta chains below all came from one sample that was sequenced in a study of blood T cell repertoires in COVID-19. Generated by immunoSEQ multiplex PCR, the TCRdb table keeps only in-frame clones and is missing some. The sample has fewer than 35,000 clones, roughly 82% seen once. Source material: peripheral blood. The source is a man older than 75 with active or convalescent COVID-19.

The genes are TRBV5-6 and TRBJ1-1; 9 bases agree with TRBD1. The V gene end was trimmed by 2 bases and the J gene end by 4 bases; junction bases not matched to a gene: 6. The germline gives CDR1 SGHDT, CDR2 YYEEEE. The CDR3 loop spans 15 amino acids. The CDR3 coding sequence is TGTGCCAGCAGCTTAGGGACAGGGAGCAGCACTGAAGCTTTCTTT. It codes for CASSLGTGSSTEAFF.

This chain uses TRBV7-6 with TRBJ2-7; 9 nucleotides line up with TRBD1. Germline values: CDR1 SGHVS, CDR2 FNYEAQ. Losses at the gene ends were 1 base for V and 3 bases for J; bases not matched to a gene: 7. The CDR3 runs to 16 residues. The CDR3 protein is CASSLVTGQGVYEQYF. The CDR3 bases are TGTGCCAGCAGCTTAGTAACGGGACAGGGAGTCTACGAGCAGTACTTC.

The DNA of the CDR3 is TGTGCCAGCATACGAGGGACTAGCGGGAACTCTAAAACCCAAGAGACCCAGTACTTC. Translated: CASIRGTSGNSKTQETQYF. The J gene is TRBJ2-5, the V gene TRBV3-1 (or the pseudogene TRBV3-2), with 13 bases aligning to TRBD2. This CDR3 is 19 amino acids long. Trimming took 7 bases from V and 1 from J; bases not matched to a gene: 15. CDR1 and CDR2 (germline): LGHDT, YNNKEL (reference sequence).

The J gene is TRBJ2-5, the V gene TRBV4-1; TRBD2 agrees at 7 bases. The germline gives CDR1 MGHRA, CDR2 YSYEKL. The CDR3 is 13 residues long. V gave up 4 bases and J gave up 2 bases; unmatched junction bases: 1. CDR3 sequence: CASSRLAQETQYF. The CDR3 DNA sequence: TGCGCCAGCAGCCGACTAGCTCAAGAGACCCAGTACTTC.

The chain combines TRBV5-4 with TRBJ1-2; 8 bases fit TRBD1. J gave up 2 bases and V 5 bases, and 8 bases lay outside the gene matches. This CDR3 has 15 residues. Germline V gives CDR1 SGHNT, CDR2 YYREEE (reference sequence). CDR3 region: CASRLLGQGNYGYTF. The CDR3 DNA reads as TGTGCCAGCAGGCTACTAGGACAGGGCAACTATGGCTACACCTTC.

The genes are TRBV5-6 and TRBJ1-2, with D possibly matching TRBD1 (5 bases). CDR1 is SGHDT, CDR2 YYEEEE, per germline. The length of the CDR3 is 15 residues. Trimming left V 5 bases short and J 2 bases short, with 16 bases between. The CDR3 spells CASSQGWISNYGYTF. CDR3 nucleotides: TGTGCCAGCAGTCAGGGATGGATCTCCAACTATGGCTACACCTTC.

The chain links TRBV5-6 to TRBJ1-2, with TRBD1 matching over 9 bases. The CDR3 runs to 14 residues. V shed 4 bases, J shed 8 bases, and the junction held 9 bases outside the gene matches. Germline V lookup: CDR1 SGHDT, CDR2 YYEEEE. CDR3 DNA sequence: TGTGCCAGCAGCCCTGCCCGACAGGGGGGGGGCTACACCTTC. Amino acid sequence: CASSPARQGGGYTF.

This clone was seen once. V gene TRBV5-8 combines with J gene TRBJ1-2; TRBD1 is a possible D gene (5 bases). Per the germline V gene, CDR1 is SGHTS and CDR2 is YDEGEE. The germline V and J ends were trimmed by 1 base and 6 bases, with 28 bases remaining between them. The CDR3 totals 19 residues. CDR3 amino acids: CASSLLTSGFTRRLDGYTF. CDR3 nucleotide sequence: TGTGCCAGCAGCTTGTTGACCTCAGGGTTTACGCGAAGATTAGATGGCTACACCTTC.

The sample holds a few counts of this clone. The chain recombines TRBV15 with TRBJ2-2; D is perhaps TRBD2 (6 bases). Trimming pared 5 bases from V and 6 bases from J, leaving 16 bases between. The CDR3 consists of 15 residues. Germline V lookup: CDR1 LNHNV, CDR2 YYDKDF (reference sequence). The DNA for the CDR3 is TGTGCCACCAGCGAGGGAGGAGGGATGCCCGGGGAGCTGTTTTTT. It encodes CATSEGGGMPGELFF.

The chain is built from TRBV5-1 and TRBJ2-7; TRBD1 matches 10 bases. CDR3 size: 16 residues. J gave up 7 bases and V 4 bases, and 14 bases lay outside the gene matches. Germline CDR1 is SGHRS and CDR2 is YFSETQ. The CDR3 reads CASSISPGTGAWEQYF. The CDR3 DNA follows: TGCGCCAGCAGCATCTCCCCCGGGACAGGGGCTTGGGAGCAGTACTTC. Full variable domain (missing parts from reference TRBV5-1 and TRBJ2-7): KAGVTQTPRYLIKTRGQQVTLSCSPISGHRSVSWYQQTPGQGLQFLFEYFSETQRNKGNFPGRFSGRQFSNSRSEMNVSTLELGDSALYLCASSISPGTGAWEQYFGPGTRLTVT.

Here the CDR3 reads CASKGRGEWTEAFF. In nucleotides, the CDR3 is TGTGCCAGCAAAGGCAGGGGAGAATGGACTGAAGCTTTCTTT. The chain has TRBV2 and TRBJ1-1; perhaps TRBD1 as D (6 bases). The V end was cut by 7 bases, the J end by 5 bases, with 17 bases between. Germline V lookup: CDR1 SNHLY, CDR2 FYNNEI. The CDR3 is made up of 14 amino acids.

The J gene is TRBJ1-2, the V gene TRBV5-1; D is ambiguous. V was trimmed by 4 bases and J by 4 bases, leaving 14 bases between them. CDR3 length equals 14 residues. Germline V gene lookup returns CDR1 SGHRS and CDR2 YFSETQ. For the CDR3, the DNA is TGCGCCAGCAGCCCCAGTGGAGAGGGCTATGGCTACACCTTC. Translated: CASSPSGEGYGYTF.

This rearrangement joins TRBV21-1 to TRBJ2-5; the DNA was not used to check the table's D call, TRBD2. TRBV21-1 is given as a pseudogene. CDR3 length: 14 residues. The chain's CDR3 is CASTISGGQETQYF. The CDR3 nucleotides are TGTGCCAGCACCATTAGCGGGGGTCAGGAGACCCAGTACTTC.